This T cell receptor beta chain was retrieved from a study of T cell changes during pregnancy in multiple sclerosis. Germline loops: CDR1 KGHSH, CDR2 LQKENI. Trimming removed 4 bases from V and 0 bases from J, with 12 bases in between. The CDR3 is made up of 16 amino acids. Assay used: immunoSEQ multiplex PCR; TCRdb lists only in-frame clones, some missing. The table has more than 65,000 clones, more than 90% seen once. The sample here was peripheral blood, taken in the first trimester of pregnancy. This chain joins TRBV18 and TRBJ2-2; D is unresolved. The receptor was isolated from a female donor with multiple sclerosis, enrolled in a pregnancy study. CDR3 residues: CASSLIRSTNTGELFF. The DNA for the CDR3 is TGTGCCAGCTCACTCATCAGGTCTACGAACACCGGGGAGCTGTTTTTT.